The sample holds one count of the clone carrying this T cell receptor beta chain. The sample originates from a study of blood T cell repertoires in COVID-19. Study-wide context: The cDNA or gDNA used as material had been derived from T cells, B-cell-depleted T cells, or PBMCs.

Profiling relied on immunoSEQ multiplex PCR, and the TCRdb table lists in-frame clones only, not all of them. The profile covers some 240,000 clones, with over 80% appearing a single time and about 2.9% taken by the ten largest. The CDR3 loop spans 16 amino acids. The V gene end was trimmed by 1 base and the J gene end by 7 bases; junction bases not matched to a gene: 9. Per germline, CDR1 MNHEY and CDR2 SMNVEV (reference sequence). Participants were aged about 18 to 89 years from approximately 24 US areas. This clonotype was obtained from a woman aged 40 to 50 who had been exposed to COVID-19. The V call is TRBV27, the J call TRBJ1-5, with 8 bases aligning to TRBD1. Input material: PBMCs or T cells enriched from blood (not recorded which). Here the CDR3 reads CASSLYARGLGQPQHF. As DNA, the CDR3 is TGTGCCAGCAGTTTATACGCCAGGGGGCTGGGGCAGCCCCAGCATTTT.